The TCR beta chain described here comes from a study of T cell repertoires in cytomegalovirus infection. Study details: Newly reported HLA-C-restricted and thoroughly characterized HLA-B-restricted CMV epitopes were employed.

TCRdb called the reads again in MiXCR, with one record for every CDR3 protein. Of about 900,000 distinct CDR3 sequences in the sample, roughly 30% were seen once. This CDR3 region has 12 residues. Germline V gene lookup returns CDR1 MGHDK and CDR2 SYGVNS. V lost 10 bases to trimming and J lost 4 bases; unmatched junction nucleotides: 5. In the case of this clonotype: As yet, its antigen is unknown.

The chain combines TRBV25-1 with TRBJ1-2; TRBD1 matches 8 bases. The sequence was collected from a human donor in good health (CMV status not recorded). Some clones in this sample may be carry-over from other donors' samples. The material sequenced was cultured CD8+ T cells from PBMCs, taken from culture after CMV antigen stimulation. The CDR3 region is CAIEDRVYGYTF. The DNA for the CDR3 is TGTGCCATAGAGGACAGGGTCTATGGCTACACCTTC.